One and the same sample provided the 2 T cell receptor beta chains below, sequenced in a study of beta chain features in type 1 diabetes. Study conclusions and caveats: Shortening of TCRB CDR3s, moderate but significant, appeared in all four CD4+ subsets of Type 1 diabetes patients.

Every isolated RNA sample was fully reverse transcribed, so sequencing captured expressed TCRB transcripts. The method was immunoSEQ multiplex PCR; TCRdb's version includes in-frame clones alone and lacks a portion of them. The sample lists 200,000 to 300,000 clones; about a fifth were seen once. Which antigens these TCRs recognize remains unknown. Material: naive CD4+ T cells from blood. The receptors here all came from a woman in her 40s with type 1 diabetes.

The rearrangement uses TRBV9 and TRBJ1-2; D is undetermined. The germline V and J ends were trimmed by 3 bases and 8 bases, with 20 bases remaining between them. CDR3 length equals 15 residues. CDR1 and CDR2 from the germline V gene are SGDLS and YYNGEE. The CDR3 reads CASSGRSLPLSGYTF. DNA of the CDR3: TGTGCCAGCAGCGGGAGGAGCCTCCCGCTGAGCGGCTACACCTTC.

This chain joins TRBV25-1 and TRBJ1-1; tentative D call: TRBD1 (5 bases). V gave up 3 bases and J gave up 5 bases, with 10 bases separating them. From germline, CDR1 is MGHDK and CDR2 SYGVNS. This CDR3 spans 13 amino acids. This CDR3 reads CASSDQGWTEAFF. The CDR3 DNA reads TGTGCCAGCAGTGATCAGGGTTGGACTGAAGCTTTCTTT.